This T cell receptor (beta chain) was found in a study of technical replicates of blood from a few donors. The CDR3 is 14 residues long. Germline V CDR1 and CDR2: SNHLY, FYNNEI. The V end lost 10 bases, the J end lost 0 bases, and 16 bases lay between the germline ends. Only in-frame clones appear in the TCRdb table, and some are missing; sequencing was by immunoSEQ multiplex PCR. The sample records 55,000 to 80,000 clones, around 93% being singletons. Sequencing input: T cells isolated from PBMCs. This TCR was sampled from a human donor in good health. V is TRBV2 and J is TRBJ2-7; D unresolved. The CDR3 bases are TGTGCCACTCGCTCCGCAGTCCGCTCCTACGAGCAGTACTTC. Translated, it gives CATRSAVRSYEQYF. The whole variable domain, filled in from reference TRBV2 and TRBJ2-7, reads EPEVTQTPSHQVTQMGQEVILRCVPISNHLYFYWYRQILGQKVEFLVSFYNNEISEKSEIFDDQFSVERPDGSNFTLKIRSTKLEDSAMYFCATRSAVRSYEQYFGPGTRLTVT.